This paragraph reports one TCR beta chain. Its antigen remains undetermined. There are no base qualities to consult, and no much larger clone falls within one base. The sample comes from a study of post-analysis software for immune sequencing data (dated by TCRdb to the mid-2010s). Regarding the study in general: Recorded disease courses included relapsing-remitting, secondary progressive and progressive-relapsing multiple sclerosis, with some patients lacking subtype annotation. A subset of samples was prepared in parallel using single-end sample barcoding, then pooled and co-amplified after Illumina adapter ligation. The patient repertoires were compared against approximately twelve previously published healthy control repertoires obtained from donors aged about 6 to 26 years. The paper as a whole reports these results and caveats: The multiple sclerosis patient group was slightly younger than the control group. Patients showed significantly higher frequencies than controls for about 5 TRBV segments, among them TRBV5-6, TRBV5-1 and TRBV20-1. Direct clustering with F measure showed strong co-clustering of samples prepared in the same batch, prompting a batch-effect correction. Significantly lower normalized Chao1 diversity was found in multiple sclerosis patients than in controls, suggesting substantial peripheral T-cell clonal expansion.

The CDR3 has 14 amino acids, counting the end cysteine and phenylalanine. Here the CDR3 DNA is all that survives: 42 bases in frame from base 1. CDR1 is given as SGHTA and CDR2 as FQGTGA, both from the germline V gene. V is shortened by 5 bases, J by 4 bases, and the region joining them spans 13 bases. The method behind the library was PCR. Sequencer: Illumina HiSeq 2500. To reduce PCR and sequencing biases, unique molecular identifiers were incorporated into the TCR beta cDNA libraries. Every 1 to 10 million input T cells yielded approximately 500,000 cDNA molecules, meaning each molecule approximated one T cell. Patient libraries were prepared and sequenced with the same protocol used for the earlier healthy control dataset. Within a given batch, samples were prepared together, multiplexed and sequenced on the same HiSeq lane. Per the authors' processing: MIGEC was used to process the raw barcoded reads, and molecular identifier groups with only a single read were discarded before consensus assembly and CDR3 extraction. Clonotype tables were post-analysed with VDJtools, normalizing diversity by down-sampling all datasets to the smallest sample size. Repertoire overlap clustering matched CDR3 amino acid but not nucleotide sequences to correct batch-related cross-sample contamination. Using fastp trimming at Q25 and MiXCR clonotype assembly, TCRdb reanalyzed the public sequencing data and kept in-frame beta chains. Rows matching on CDR3 protein sequence are summarized as one entry with the most common DNA and genes. Clone size and V and J calls follow TCRdb, not the original study. The sample table holds about 820,000 distinct CDR3 sequences, of which roughly 50% were seen once. Jointly, the top ten make up roughly 4.4% of the sample.

To demonstrate the VDJtools post-analysis software, TCR beta repertoires were profiled from the peripheral blood of about a dozen young patients with multiple sclerosis. The patients with multiple sclerosis were children and adolescents between roughly 6 and 16 years of age. Sample: blood. This clonotype was obtained from a girl aged 5 to 17 with multiple sclerosis. Here the chain combines TRBV7-3 and TRBJ2-3; the D gene could be either TRBD1 or TRBD2, each agreeing at 5 bases. The DNA sequence follows: TGTGCCAGCAGCGTACCCGGGACCGCAGATACGCAGTATTTT. This codes for CASSVPGTADTQYF.